Here is one T cell receptor beta chain with its context. Assay used: immunoSEQ multiplex PCR; TCRdb lists only in-frame clones, some missing. The sample yields fewer than 6,500 clones, approximately 84% seen once. This sample is drawn from a study of blood T cell repertoires in COVID-19. Across the whole study: Sources were T cells, B-cell-depleted T cells, or PBMCs; the material itself was cDNA or gDNA.

Germline CDR1 LNHDA, CDR2 SQIVND (reference sequence). Trimming took 5 bases from V and 7 from J, leaving 10 bases between them. CDR3 size: 12 residues. This chain links TRBV19 with TRBJ2-3; D ambiguous. The sequence was collected from a human donor in a cohort sampled during active COVID-19. Material for sequencing was peripheral blood. The CDR3 bases are TGTGCCAGTAGTTCCCAGCGCCATACGCAGTATTTT. It specifies CASSSQRHTQYF.